Shown below are 30 T cell receptor beta chains from a single sample sequenced in a study of shared clonotypes between healthy human individuals. Assay used: immunoSEQ multiplex PCR; TCRdb lists only in-frame clones, some missing. The profile shows approximately 980,000 clones, approximately 80% of them singletons. The sample consisted of memory CD4+ T cells sorted from blood. Subset given: CD45RA-negative fraction. The source of these receptors is a man aged 18-30 years in good health.

CDR3 protein: CASKLAGGPNTGELFF. Here the CDR3 DNA reads TGTGCCAGTAAGCTAGCGGGGGGTCCGAACACCGGGGAGCTGTTTTTT. The rearrangement uses TRBV19 and TRBJ2-2, with 11 nucleotides matching TRBD2. The germline gives CDR1 LNHDA, CDR2 SQIVND (reference sequence). V was pared by 7 bases and J by 0 bases, with 4 bases of the junction left unmatched. The CDR3 consists of 16 residues.

The chain couples TRBV6-6 to TRBJ1-2; a weak D match, TRBD1 (5 bases). V dropped 8 bases and J dropped 5 bases, with 15 bases sitting between them. The CDR3 runs to 13 residues. Germline V gives CDR1 MNHNY, CDR2 SVGAGI (reference sequence). This CDR3 is CASVTGGSYGYTF. In nucleotides, the CDR3 is TGTGCCAGCGTTACAGGAGGTTCTTATGGCTACACCTTC.

About this clone itself: The same CDR3 also results from other DNA sequences found in this sample. The J gene is TRBJ2-5, the V gene TRBV6-5; D is tentatively TRBD1 or TRBD2 (6 bases each). Germline V lookup: CDR1 MNHEY, CDR2 SVGAGI. V was cut by 2 bases and J by 5 bases, with 9 bases left in between. CDR3 size: 13 residues. As DNA, the CDR3 is TGTGCCAGCAGTTACGTGGGGGGCGAGACCCAGTACTTC. Protein product: CASSYVGGETQYF.

This clone was detected only a few times. The chain employs TRBV5-1 and TRBJ2-1; 9 nucleotides agree with TRBD2. The CDR3 runs 16 residues. J gave up 4 bases and V 0 bases, and 5 bases lay outside the gene matches. In germline, CDR1 is SGHRS, CDR2 YFSETQ. The CDR3: CASSLVAGGQYNEQFF. DNA of the CDR3: TGCGCCAGCAGCTTGGTCGCGGGAGGGCAATACAATGAGCAGTTCTTC.

This clone has more than one count but fewer than ten. This sequence joins TRBV6-1 and TRBJ2-1; 8 bases are shared with TRBD2. CDR3 length equals 15 residues. CDR1 and CDR2 (germline): MNHNS, SASEGT. With 8 bases clipped from V and 7 bases from J, the junction kept 13 bases outside the gene matches. The CDR3 coding sequence is TGTGCCAGCCTAAGGACGGGAGGGGTTTTGAATGAGCAGTTCTTC. Translated, it gives CASLRTGGVLNEQFF.

About this clone itself: Other DNA sequences in this sample translate to the same CDR3. The chain is built from TRBV10-3 and TRBJ2-7; 8 nucleotides match TRBD1. The CDR3 is 12 residues long. J was trimmed by 5 bases and V by 4 bases; bases with no gene match: 1. The germline CDR1 and CDR2 sequences are ENHRY and SYGVKD. As DNA, the CDR3 is TGTGCCATCAGTGGGACAGGGAACGAGCAGTACTTC. Translation: CAISGTGNEQYF.

The chain carries TRBV7-2 and TRBJ2-1; D gene uncertain. There are 13 residues in the CDR3. V lost 6 bases, J lost 2 bases, and 8 bases lay in between. Germline-derived CDR1 and CDR2 are SGHTA and FQGNSA. The DNA for the CDR3 is TGTGCCAGCAGACCCCGTCCCTACAATGAGCAGTTCTTC. It yields the protein CASRPRPYNEQFF.

The chain carries TRBV30 and TRBJ2-2; the D is unclear. Trimming stripped 2 bases from V and 7 bases from J, with 8 bases between. Per germline, CDR1 GTSNPN and CDR2 SVGIG (reference sequence). The CDR3 runs to 12 residues. CDR3 sequence (DNA): TGTGCCTGGAGTCTCCCTCACGGGGAGCTGTTTTTT. This translates into CAWSLPHGELFF.

This chain joins TRBV14 and TRBJ2-5; 7 positions match TRBD2. J was trimmed by 5 bases and V by 3 bases; bases with no gene match: 15. The CDR3 consists of 17 residues. Per the germline V gene, CDR1 is SGHDN and CDR2 is FVKESK. CDR3 DNA: TGTGCCAGCAGCCATTCTTTTGACCGGGGGGTACGGGAGACCCAGTACTTC. Encoded protein: CASSHSFDRGVRETQYF.

The V gene is TRBV9, the J gene TRBJ2-2; TRBD2 might be the D (7 bases). Germline V CDR1 and CDR2: SGDLS, YYNGEE. This CDR3 is built from 20 residues. Trimming stripped 0 bases from V and 8 bases from J, with 29 bases between. The CDR3 bases are TGTGCCAGCAGCGTAGGCCCCATCCGTATCTCGGGGGGCGACTCAGGGGAGCTGTTTTTT. Its protein product is CASSVGPIRISGGDSGELFF. The full variable domain, rest sourced from reference TRBV9 and TRBJ2-2, is DSGVTQTPKHLITATGQRVTLRCSPRSGDLSVYWYQQSLDQGLQFLIQYYNGEERAKGNILERFSAQQFPDLHSELNLSSLELGDSALYFCASSVGPIRISGGDSGELFFGEGSRLTVL.

The V gene is TRBV6-5, the J gene TRBJ1-6, with D perhaps matching TRBD1 (6 bases). In germline, CDR1 is MNHEY, CDR2 SVGAGI. V shed 8 bases and J shed 5 bases, with 10 bases lying between them. CDR3 length: 13 amino acids. Here the CDR3 DNA reads TGTGCCAGCCGGGACATGGATAATTCACCCCTCCACTTT. Protein product: CASRDMDNSPLHF.

The chain joins TRBV5-1 to TRBJ2-2; D remains unclear. V was trimmed by 0 bases and J by 1 base, leaving 16 bases between them. CDR1 SGHRS and CDR2 YFSETQ come from the germline V gene. The CDR3 sequence is 18 residues long. The CDR3 region has the DNA TGCGCCAGCAGCTTGGCCCTGAGCCTTTTACAGAACACCGGGGAGCTGTTTTTT. It specifies CASSLALSLLQNTGELFF.

This clone has a single count. The chain's CDR3 is CASSSQGSGANVLTF. In nucleotides, the CDR3 is TGTGCCAGCAGTTCACAGGGCTCTGGGGCCAACGTCCTGACTTTC. V gene TRBV27 combines with J gene TRBJ2-6; possibly TRBD1 for D (6 bases). V dropped 4 bases and J dropped 0 bases, with 7 bases sitting between them. The length of the CDR3 is 15 residues. Per the germline V gene, CDR1 is MNHEY and CDR2 is SMNVEV (reference sequence).

This chain links TRBV7-2 with TRBJ2-1; D is unresolved. The germline V and J ends were trimmed by 3 bases and 12 bases, with 12 bases remaining between them. The CDR3 length is 12 residues. The germline V gene encodes CDR1 SGHTA and CDR2 FQGNSA. As DNA, the CDR3 is TGTGCCAGCAGCTTCGACCGAGTGTGGCAGTTCTTC. Translation gives CASSFDRVWQFF.

V gene TRBV5-6 combines with J gene TRBJ2-7; D gene uncertain. Between the trimmed V and J ends, which lost 2 bases and 3 bases, there was a span of 12 bases. The length of the CDR3 is 14 residues. The germline V gene has CDR1 SGHDT and CDR2 YYEEEE. The CDR3 protein is CASSFGQASYEQYF. The CDR3 DNA is TGTGCCAGCAGCTTTGGGCAGGCCAGCTACGAGCAGTACTTC.

This chain links TRBV27 with TRBJ2-3; a weak D match, TRBD2 (6 bases). The V gene's germline CDR1 is MNHEY and CDR2 SMNVEV (reference sequence). The CDR3 consists of 14 residues. Between the trimmed V and J ends, which lost 5 bases and 5 bases, there was a span of 14 bases. The DNA for the CDR3 is TGTGCCAGCAGTAGAACTAGCCGCTTAGATACGCAGTATTTT. It yields the protein CASSRTSRLDTQYF.

This clone was picked up a small number of times. The rearrangement joins TRBV20-1 to TRBJ2-7; 7 nucleotides align to TRBD2. In germline, CDR1 is DFQATT, CDR2 SNEGSKA (reference sequence). The CDR3 runs 11 residues. The CDR3 here is CSRGLDYEQYF. DNA for the CDR3: TGCAGCCGTGGACTAGACTACGAGCAGTACTTC.

This chain uses TRBV2 with TRBJ1-2, with no clear D. V was clipped by 6 bases and J by 8 bases, with 19 bases between them. The CDR3 is made up of 14 amino acids. Germline V lookup: CDR1 SNHLY, CDR2 FYNNEI. The CDR3 DNA follows: TGTGCCAGCAGGGCCGACGGGAGTAGTTGGGGCTACACCTTC. It encodes CASRADGSSWGYTF.

The chain has TRBV7-2 and TRBJ2-7; TRBD1 matches 8 bases. Germline CDR1 and CDR2: SGHTA and FQGNSA. The V and J ends lost 3 bases and 5 bases, in that order; junction bases with no gene match: 6. The CDR3 runs to 14 residues. For the CDR3, the DNA is TGTGCCAGCAGCTTCTTAGGACAGGGCCACGAGCAGTACTTC. This sequence encodes CASSFLGQGHEQYF.

As concerns this clone: The sample contains more than one DNA sequence encoding this CDR3. V and J are TRBV9 and TRBJ2-1; no clear D. V lost 1 base to trimming and J lost 8 bases, with 4 bases between them. The germline CDR1 and CDR2 sequences are SGDLS and YYNGEE. The CDR3 sequence is 11 residues long. CDR3 amino acids: CASSVRDEQFF. CDR3 nucleotides: TGTGCCAGCAGCGTACGCGATGAGCAGTTCTTC.

V gene TRBV6-6 combines with J gene TRBJ2-5; D is perhaps TRBD2 (5 bases). The V and J ends lost 7 bases and 4 bases respectively, with 22 bases between them. The CDR3 is 16 amino acids. Germline V gene sequence: CDR1 MNHNY, CDR2 SVGAGI (reference sequence). The CDR3 region has the DNA TGTGCCAGCACCCTACAACTAGGCAGTGGTGGAGAGACCCAGTACTTC. Amino acids: CASTLQLGSGGETQYF.

This clone was recorded a few times. This rearrangement joins TRBV9 to TRBJ2-1; possibly TRBD2 for D (5 bases). From germline, CDR1 is SGDLS and CDR2 YYNGEE. V was pared by 4 bases and J by 0 bases, with 8 bases between. The CDR3 covers 14 residues. The CDR3 DNA follows: TGTGCCAGCAGCTCTCGGGGCTCCTACAATGAGCAGTTCTTC. The encoded protein is CASSSRGSYNEQFF.

The CDR3 reads CATSRALSGELFF. The CDR3 nucleotides are TGTGCCACCAGCAGAGCCCTATCCGGGGAGCTGTTTTTT. V usage is TRBV15 and J usage is TRBJ2-2; D not resolved. Germline V gene data show CDR1 as LNHNV and CDR2 as YYDKDF (reference sequence). V was pared by 1 base and J by 6 bases, with 6 bases between. This CDR3 comprises 13 residues.

The chain couples TRBV7-9 to TRBJ1-6; D not certain. Between the trimmed V and J ends, which lost 5 bases and 10 bases, there was a span of 9 bases. The CDR3 extends over 12 amino acids. The germline V gene encodes CDR1 SEHNR and CDR2 FQNEAQ (reference sequence). CDR3 sequence reads: CASSPPASPLHF. The CDR3 DNA is TGTGCCAGCAGCCCACCCGCATCACCCCTCCACTTT.

This clone was seen only once. The genes are TRBV2 and TRBJ2-1; 9 nucleotides align to TRBD1. CDR3 length: 12 amino acids. Trimming at V came to 6 bases and at J to 7 bases, leaving 1 base not matched to a gene. Per the germline V gene, CDR1 is SNHLY and CDR2 is FYNNEI. The CDR3 DNA reads as TGTGCCAGCAGGGACAGGGGAAATGAGCAGTTCTTC. Protein sequence: CASRDRGNEQFF.

The chain is built from TRBV27 and TRBJ2-5; 7 bases map to TRBD1. Germline CDR1 MNHEY, CDR2 SMNVEV (reference sequence). The CDR3 is made up of 14 amino acids. The junction had 6 bases not matched to a gene; V was cut back by 5 bases and J by 3 bases. CDR3 DNA sequence: TGTGCCAGCAGTACGACAGGGACCGAAGAGACCCAGTACTTC. It codes for CASSTTGTEETQYF.

This clone occurred a few times. V usage is TRBV4-1 and J usage is TRBJ1-2; D is perhaps TRBD1 (5 bases). Germline values: CDR1 MGHRA, CDR2 YSYEKL. V lost 4 bases to trimming and J lost 0 bases, with 15 bases between them. There are 16 residues in the CDR3. The CDR3 DNA reads TGCGCCAGCAGCCCTTCACAGGCATCGACTAACTATGGCTACACCTTC. Translated, it gives CASSPSQASTNYGYTF.

This chain joins TRBV19 and TRBJ2-6; 7 positions match TRBD2. The CDR3 has 20 residues. The ends lost 3 bases at V and 0 bases at J; junction bases unmatched: 14. Germline assignment: CDR1 LNHDA and CDR2 SQIVND (reference sequence). The CDR3 DNA sequence: TGTGCCAGTAGTATCTCTTGGGGCCTAGCGGAGAGCTCTGGGGCCAACGTCCTGACTTTC. Its translation: CASSISWGLAESSGANVLTF.

The chain combines TRBV28 with TRBJ2-4, with TRBD2 matching 7 bases. V was pared by 6 bases and J by 4 bases, with 3 bases of the junction left unmatched. This CDR3 spans 13 amino acids. CDR1 and CDR2 (germline): MDHEN, SYDVKM. CDR3 in amino acids: CASSSGGKNIQYF. The CDR3 nucleotides are TGTGCCAGCAGCTCCGGGGGGAAAAACATTCAGTACTTC.

This clone has just one count. The chain links TRBV7-9 to TRBJ1-5; 7 bases match TRBD1. Germline V gene lookup returns CDR1 SEHNR and CDR2 FQNEAQ (reference sequence). The V gene end was trimmed by 6 bases and the J gene end by 6 bases; junction bases not matched to a gene: 8. This CDR3 contains 14 residues. The CDR3 DNA follows: TGTGCCAGCAGTAAGACCACAGGGGCTCAGCCCCAGCATTTT. Protein product: CASSKTTGAQPQHF.